The next 14 T cell receptor beta chains were all read from a single sample in a study of early T cells in non-severe SARS-CoV-2 infection. TCRdb used MiXCR to reprocess the 5' RACE reads, holding one entry per CDR3 protein. The sample yields more than 50,000 distinct CDR3 sequences, 7% to 10% seen once. Material for sequencing was whole blood. These receptors all come from an adult who was a healthcare worker with PCR-confirmed SARS-CoV-2 infection or an uninfected control (not recorded which).

This sequence joins TRBV12-3 or TRBV12-4 and TRBJ2-3; 7 bases agree with TRBD2. With V trimmed by 7 bases and J by 4 bases, 8 bases remained unmatched. This CDR3 contains 14 residues. In DNA, the CDR3 is TGTGCCAGCACCCAGGCGGGGGTGTCAGATACGCAGTATTTT. Its translation: CASTQAGVSDTQYF.

J is TRBJ2-5 and V is TRBV18; 7 positions agree with TRBD1. The CDR3 has 13 amino acids. Germline V gives CDR1 KGHSH, CDR2 LQKENI. V was pared by 4 bases and J by 5 bases, with 4 bases of the junction left unmatched. The CDR3 sequence: CASSQDRDETQYF. CDR3 nucleotide sequence: TGTGCCAGCTCACAAGACAGGGACGAGACCCAGTACTTC.

This clonotype was observed at least ten times. The genes are TRBV14 and TRBJ2-7; TRBD2 matches at 12 bases. V gave up 4 bases and J gave up 5 bases; unmatched junction bases: 3. There are 14 residues in the CDR3. From germline, CDR1 is SGHDN and CDR2 FVKESK. The CDR3 coding sequence is TGTGCCAGCAGCCTCGGACTAGCGGGACACGAGCAGTACTTC. Residues: CASSLGLAGHEQYF. Full variable domain (outside the CDR3, taken from reference TRBV14 and TRBJ2-7): EAGVTQFPSHSVIEKGQTVTLRCDPISGHDNLYWYRRVMGKEIKFLLHFVKESKQDESGMPNNRFLAERTGGTYSTLKVQPAELEDSGVYFCASSLGLAGHEQYFGPGTRLTVT.

The chain joins TRBV10-3 to TRBJ2-7; D gene ambiguous. This CDR3 comprises 12 residues. Germline V gene data show CDR1 as ENHRY and CDR2 as SYGVKD. Trimming pared 4 bases from V and 4 bases from J, leaving 8 bases between. Written as DNA, the CDR3 is TGTGCCATCAGTGGTAACAGTTACGAGCAGTACTTC. Translation: CAISGNSYEQYF.

This clonotype was counted at least ten times. The chain has TRBV7-9 and TRBJ2-1; 9 bases are shared with TRBD2. The CDR3 loop spans 15 amino acids. The ends lost 1 base at V and 10 bases at J; junction bases unmatched: 8. The germline gives CDR1 SEHNR, CDR2 FQNEAQ (reference sequence). The CDR3 spells CASSLGAGGSLEQFF. For the CDR3, the DNA is TGTGCCAGCAGCTTAGGTGCGGGGGGGTCCTTGGAGCAGTTCTTC. Combining the CDR3 with reference TRBV7-9 and TRBJ2-1 gives the whole variable domain DTGVSQNPRHKITKRGQNVTFRCDPISEHNRLYWYRQTLGQGPEFLTYFQNEAQLEKSRLLSDRFSAERPKGSFSTLEIQRTEQGDSAMYLCASSLGAGGSLEQFFGPGTRLTVL.

This clonotype appeared a few times. The V and J genes are TRBV11-2 and TRBJ2-7; no definite D call. Per the germline V gene, CDR1 is SGHAT and CDR2 is FQNNGV. The CDR3 is 13 residues long. Between the trimmed V and J ends, which lost 5 bases and 2 bases, there was a span of 10 bases. The DNA for the CDR3 is TGTGCCAGCAGCCAAGGACGGACCTACGAGCAGTACTTC. It translates to CASSQGRTYEQYF.

This clonotype was picked up a small number of times. The chain joins TRBV10-3 to TRBJ2-1; 8 bases agree with TRBD1. Trimming at V came to 8 bases and at J to 8 bases, leaving 5 bases not matched to a gene. Germline V lookup: CDR1 ENHRY, CDR2 SYGVKD. CDR3 size: 12 residues. The CDR3 DNA is TGTGCCATCGGACAGGGAGTGCATGAGCAGTTCTTC. It specifies CAIGQGVHEQFF.

Only a few counts were recorded for this clonotype. The chain has TRBV12-3 or TRBV12-4 and TRBJ2-3; 7 nucleotides line up with TRBD1. Losses at the gene ends were 5 bases for V and 5 bases for J; bases not matched to a gene: 10. The CDR3 totals 15 residues. CDR3 DNA: TGTGCCAGCAGTCTTCTCACAGGGGCTAGAGATACGCAGTATTTT. It codes for CASSLLTGARDTQYF.

This chain links TRBV12-3 or TRBV12-4 with TRBJ1-5; D gene unclear. With 3 bases removed from V and 8 bases from J, the gap between germline ends came to 11 bases. The CDR3 sequence is 13 residues long. This chain's CDR3 is CASSLPPGEPQHF. CDR3 sequence (DNA): TGTGCCAGCAGTTTGCCACCCGGGGAGCCCCAGCATTTT.

This clonotype has at least ten counts. The chain is built from TRBV29-1 and TRBJ1-1; 10 nucleotides agree with TRBD1. CDR1 SQVTM and CDR2 ANQGSEA come from the germline V gene. J was trimmed by 3 bases and V by 4 bases; bases with no gene match: 5. The CDR3 extends over 14 amino acids. This CDR3 is CSVGQGARHTEAFF. Here the CDR3 DNA reads TGCAGCGTTGGACAGGGGGCGAGACACACTGAAGCTTTCTTT.

The V gene is TRBV11-2, the J gene TRBJ2-3; D gene uncertain. V was trimmed by 1 base and J by 6 bases, leaving 11 bases between them. CDR1 is SGHAT and CDR2 is FQNNGV in the germline V gene. The CDR3 is 14 residues long. This chain's CDR3 is CASSLGTISDTQYF. The CDR3 DNA is TGTGCCAGCAGCTTAGGTACCATAAGTGATACGCAGTATTTT.

In its sample, this clonotype was seen many times. The gene calls are TRBV7-2 and TRBJ2-7; 8 bases are a match to TRBD1. Looked up from germline, CDR1 is SGHTA and CDR2 is FQGNSA. With V trimmed by 5 bases and J by 4 bases, 10 bases remained unmatched. This CDR3 has 15 residues. CDR3 in amino acids: CASSRSTGESYEQYF. The CDR3 DNA sequence: TGTGCCAGCAGCCGGTCGACAGGGGAAAGTTACGAGCAGTACTTC.

This clonotype showed up many times. This sequence joins TRBV4-2 and TRBJ2-2; tentative D call: TRBD2 (6 bases). The germline V gene encodes CDR1 LGHNA and CDR2 YNFKEQ. V was clipped by 0 bases and J by 2 bases, with 16 bases between them. The CDR3 extends over 18 amino acids. Here the CDR3 DNA reads TGTGCCAGCAGCCAAGAAATGGTCTCGCGGGGTAACACCGGGGAGCTGTTTTTT. Encoded protein: CASSQEMVSRGNTGELFF.

Many counts were recorded for this clonotype. This chain uses TRBV29-1 with TRBJ2-4; TRBD1 aligns across 8 bases. Germline-derived CDR1 and CDR2 are SQVTM and ANQGSEA. The CDR3 length is 16 residues. CDR3 in amino acids: CSATGGGILAKNIQYF. CDR3 sequence (DNA): TGCAGTGCCACAGGGGGTGGAATCCTAGCCAAAAACATTCAGTACTTC.